These 9 T cell receptor beta chains share one sample of origin, sequenced in a study of T cell responses to AZD1222 COVID-19 vaccine (dated by TCRdb to 2020 to 2022). The intended sense of this specimen's time point label: baseline before first vaccination. The library came from the immunoSEQ multiplex PCR assay. In TCRdb, the immuneACCESS table is reduced to in-frame sequences with V and J assigned. These tables do not hold every clone; where another copy was compared, an unresolved V gene accounts for under half, and the others remain unexplained. For this sample the table gives some 140,000 clones, of which approximately 90% were detected only once. In total, the top ten clones hold 1.5% to 2% of the sample. The sample here was peripheral blood, taken on day 0 of AZD1222 vaccination. These receptors all come from an adult in good health.

The chain carries TRBV6-6 and TRBJ1-1, with TRBD1 as a possible D gene (5 bases). Germline V lookup: CDR1 MNHNY, CDR2 SVGAGI (reference sequence). V shed 7 bases and J shed 6 bases, with 18 bases lying between them. This CDR3 is built from 14 residues. This CDR3 is CASKSNTPGPEAFF. CDR3 nucleotides: TGTGCCAGCAAGTCCAACACCCCAGGGCCTGAAGCTTTCTTT.

This rearrangement joins TRBV5-1 to TRBJ2-5; D gene ambiguous. Per the germline V gene, CDR1 is SGHRS and CDR2 is YFSETQ. With 3 bases removed from V and 5 bases from J, the gap between germline ends came to 17 bases. This CDR3 has 15 amino acids. CDR3 protein: CASSWARNLGETQYF. CDR3 nucleotide sequence: TGCGCCAGCAGCTGGGCGAGAAACCTAGGGGAGACCCAGTACTTC. The complete variable domain, with remaining parts taken from reference TRBV5-1 and TRBJ2-5, reads KAGVTQTPRYLIKTRGQQVTLSCSPISGHRSVSWYQQTPGQGLQFLFEYFSETQRNKGNFPGRFSGRQFSNSRSEMNVSTLELGDSALYLCASSWARNLGETQYFGPGTRLLVL.

The chain recombines TRBV4-1 with TRBJ2-5; D is tentatively TRBD1 or TRBD2 (5 bases each). CDR1 is MGHRA and CDR2 is YSYEKL in the germline V gene. Trimming removed 1 base from V and 1 base from J, with 16 bases in between. The CDR3 is made up of 17 amino acids. CDR3 in amino acids: CASSQVRVGVTQETQYF. The DNA for the CDR3 is TGCGCCAGCAGCCAAGTGCGCGTGGGGGTTACCCAAGAGACCCAGTACTTC.

The chain has TRBV4-1 and TRBJ2-3; tentatively, D is TRBD1 or TRBD2 (6 bases each). The germline V and J ends were trimmed by 0 bases and 6 bases, with 13 bases remaining between them. Germline V gene sequence: CDR1 MGHRA, CDR2 YSYEKL. The length of the CDR3 is 15 residues. DNA for the CDR3: TGCGCCAGCAGCCAAGATTTCCGGGGGCGTGATACGCAGTATTTT. It encodes CASSQDFRGRDTQYF.

The chain has TRBV9 and TRBJ2-2; TRBD1 matches at 11 bases. V lost 0 bases to trimming and J lost 6 bases; unmatched junction nucleotides: 1. The CDR3 runs to 15 residues. CDR1 is SGDLS and CDR2 is YYNGEE in the germline V gene. CDR3 coding DNA: TGTGCCAGCAGCGTAGTGGGACAGGGGGCCGGGGAGCTGTTTTTT. This codes for CASSVVGQGAGELFF. Variable domain in full (rest from reference TRBV9 and TRBJ2-2): DSGVTQTPKHLITATGQRVTLRCSPRSGDLSVYWYQQSLDQGLQFLIQYYNGEERAKGNILERFSAQQFPDLHSELNLSSLELGDSALYFCASSVVGQGAGELFFGEGSRLTVL.

The genes are TRBV7-2 and TRBJ2-2, with 8 bases aligning to TRBD2. The germline V gene encodes CDR1 SGHTA and CDR2 FQGNSA. This CDR3 is built from 18 residues. The trim removed 5 bases at V and 0 bases at J, leaving 11 bases unmatched. The CDR3, as DNA: TGTGCCAGCAGCCGTTGGTTCTTTAGCGGGGCGAACACCGGGGAGCTGTTTTTT. Its protein is CASSRWFFSGANTGELFF.

V is TRBV5-4 and J is TRBJ2-7; 7 nucleotides match TRBD1. The V segment lost 2 bases and the J segment 5 bases; nucleotides outside the gene matches: 7. The CDR3 runs to 14 residues. Per the germline V gene, CDR1 is SGHNT and CDR2 is YYREEE (reference sequence). The CDR3 bases are TGTGCCAGCAGCTTAGAGGGGGCGAAGGACGAGCAGTACTTC. Encoded protein: CASSLEGAKDEQYF.

The J gene is TRBJ1-2, the V gene TRBV19; 7 bases are a match to TRBD1. V was clipped by 7 bases and J by 4 bases; unmatched bases: 12. CDR1 is LNHDA, CDR2 SQIVND, per germline (reference sequence). The CDR3 is 15 amino acids. This CDR3 reads CASTTPPGQRYGYTF. The CDR3 DNA reads TGTGCCAGTACCACACCGCCGGGACAGCGCTATGGCTACACCTTC. Full variable domain (outside the CDR3, taken from reference TRBV19 and TRBJ1-2): DGGITQSPKYLFRKEGQNVTLSCEQNLNHDAMYWYRQDPGQGLRLIYYSQIVNDFQKGDIAEGYSVSREKKESFPLTVTSAQKNPTAFYLCASTTPPGQRYGYTFGSGTRLTVV.

CDR3 region: CASSFWGALHYGYTF. The DNA for the CDR3 is TGTGCCAGCAGTTTTTGGGGGGCGCTGCACTATGGCTACACCTTC. The chain is built from TRBV28 and TRBJ1-2; tentatively, D is TRBD1 (6 bases). This CDR3 region has 15 residues. Between the trimmed V and J ends, which lost 3 bases and 3 bases, there was a span of 14 bases. Looked up from germline, CDR1 is MDHEN and CDR2 is SYDVKM.